The 5 T cell receptor beta chains below come from one sample, sequenced in a study of blood T cells in healthy people across ages. Primers used in a second PCR of about 6 to 11 cycles were a sample-barcoded 5' primer and a J-beta primer mix. TCRdb recomputed calls from the 5' RACE reads with MiXCR, one row per CDR3 protein. The repertoire includes about 1.7 million distinct CDR3 sequences, 28% of them detected once, and around 7.7% sits in the top ten. Sequences were obtained from blood. The receptors were gathered from a woman aged 25-40 years in good health.

This clonotype was seen many times. The V and J genes are TRBV12-3 or TRBV12-4 and TRBJ2-7, with TRBD1 matching 7 bases. CDR3 length: 14 residues. V shed 4 bases, J shed 2 bases, and the junction held 5 bases outside the gene matches. Here the CDR3 reads CASSSRGTTYEQYF. DNA of the CDR3: TGTGCCAGCAGTTCCAGGGGGACGACCTACGAGCAGTACTTC.

This clonotype has just a few counts. This sequence joins TRBV29-1 and TRBJ1-2, with D unclear. This CDR3 has 14 residues. V lost 0 bases and J 8 bases, leaving 16 bases between the germline ends. Germline V gene data show CDR1 as SQVTM and CDR2 as ANQGSEA. The CDR3 nucleotides are TGCAGCGTTGAAGATCAAGTGCCGCTTAGAGGCTACACCTTC. Its translation: CSVEDQVPLRGYTF.

The J gene is TRBJ2-1, the V gene TRBV5-1, with a weak D call TRBD1 (6 bases). CDR1 is SGHRS and CDR2 is YFSETQ in the germline V gene. CDR3 size: 16 residues. V lost 7 bases, J lost 8 bases, and 25 bases lay in between. This CDR3 is CASSAMVVSGADEQFF. The CDR3 DNA sequence: TGCGCCAGCTCTGCGATGGTCGTCTCAGGGGCTGATGAGCAGTTCTTC.

The chain joins TRBV11-2 to TRBJ2-7; 10 nucleotides align to TRBD2. Unmatched junction bases numbered 9, after V lost 4 bases and J lost 3 bases. Germline V gene data show CDR1 as SGHAT and CDR2 as FQNNGV. The CDR3 loop spans 16 amino acids. The CDR3 region has the DNA TGTGCCAGCAGCTCGGGACTAGCGAATCCGTACTACGAGCAGTACTTC. It is translated as CASSSGLANPYYEQYF.

This clonotype was seen more than once but under ten times. V and J are TRBV11-2 and TRBJ2-3, with TRBD2 identical over 10 bases. Germline V gene data show CDR1 as SGHAT and CDR2 as FQNNGV. The J segment lost 1 base and the V segment lost 5 bases, leaving 6 bases of the junction unmatched. This CDR3 region has 16 residues. DNA for the CDR3: TGTGCCAGCAGCATTGGCGGACTAGCGGGCACAGATACGCAGTATTTT. It translates to CASSIGGLAGTDTQYF.